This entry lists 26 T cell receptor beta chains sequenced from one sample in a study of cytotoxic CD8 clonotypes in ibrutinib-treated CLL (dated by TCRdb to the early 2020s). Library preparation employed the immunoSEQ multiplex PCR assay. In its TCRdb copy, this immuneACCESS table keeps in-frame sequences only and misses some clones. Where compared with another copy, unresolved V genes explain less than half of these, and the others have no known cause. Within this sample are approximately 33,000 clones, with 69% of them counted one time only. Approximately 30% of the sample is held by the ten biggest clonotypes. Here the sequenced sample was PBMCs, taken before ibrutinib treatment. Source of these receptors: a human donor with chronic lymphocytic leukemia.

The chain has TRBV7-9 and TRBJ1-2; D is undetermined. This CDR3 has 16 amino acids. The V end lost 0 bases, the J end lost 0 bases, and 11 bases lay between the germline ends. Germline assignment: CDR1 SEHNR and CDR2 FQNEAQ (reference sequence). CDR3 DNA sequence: TGTGCCAGCAGCTTAGCGCTCCAGCCCACTAACTATGGCTACACCTTC. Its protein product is CASSLALQPTNYGYTF. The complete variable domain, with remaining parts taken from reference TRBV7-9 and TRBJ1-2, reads DTGVSQNPRHKITKRGQNVTFRCDPISEHNRLYWYRQTLGQGPEFLTYFQNEAQLEKSRLLSDRFSAERPKGSFSTLEIQRTEQGDSAMYLCASSLALQPTNYGYTFGSGTRLTVV.

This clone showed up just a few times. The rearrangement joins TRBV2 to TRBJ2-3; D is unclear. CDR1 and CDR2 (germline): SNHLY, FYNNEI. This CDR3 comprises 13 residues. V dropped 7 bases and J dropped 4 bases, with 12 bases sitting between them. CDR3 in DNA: TGTGCCAGCACAGCTAGGCCCCCAGATACGCAGTATTTT. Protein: CASTARPPDTQYF. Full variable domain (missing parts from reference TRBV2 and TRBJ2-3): EPEVTQTPSHQVTQMGQEVILRCVPISNHLYFYWYRQILGQKVEFLVSFYNNEISEKSEIFDDQFSVERPDGSNFTLKIRSTKLEDSAMYFCASTARPPDTQYFGPGTRLTVL.

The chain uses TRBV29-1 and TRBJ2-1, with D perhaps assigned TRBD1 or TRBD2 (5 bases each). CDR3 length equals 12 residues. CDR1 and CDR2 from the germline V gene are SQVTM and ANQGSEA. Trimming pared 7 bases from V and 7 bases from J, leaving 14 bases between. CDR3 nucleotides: TGCAGCGGGGCTGGGGGTGGAAATGAGCAGTTCTTC. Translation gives CSGAGGGNEQFF.

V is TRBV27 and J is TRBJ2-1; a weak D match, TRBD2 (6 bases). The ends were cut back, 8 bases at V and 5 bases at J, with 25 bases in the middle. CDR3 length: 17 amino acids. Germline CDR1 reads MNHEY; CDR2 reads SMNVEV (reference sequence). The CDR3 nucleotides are TGTGCCAGCGGGTTACGGGGAGGCCCTTCTCGCCACAATGAGCAGTTCTTC. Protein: CASGLRGGPSRHNEQFF.

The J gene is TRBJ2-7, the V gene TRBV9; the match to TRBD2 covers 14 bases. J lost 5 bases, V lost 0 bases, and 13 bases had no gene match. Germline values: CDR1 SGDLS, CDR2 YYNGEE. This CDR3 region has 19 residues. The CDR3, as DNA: TGTGCCAGCAGCGTAGAGTCTCCTCCCCCGGGACTAGCGGGAGACGAGCAGTACTTC. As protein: CASSVESPPPGLAGDEQYF.

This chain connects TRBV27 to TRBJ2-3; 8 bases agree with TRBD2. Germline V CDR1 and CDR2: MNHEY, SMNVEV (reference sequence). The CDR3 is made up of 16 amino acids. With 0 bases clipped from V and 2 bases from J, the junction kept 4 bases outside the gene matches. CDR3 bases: TGTGCCAGCAGTTTATCTAGCGGGACATTCACAGATACGCAGTATTTT. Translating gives CASSLSSGTFTDTQYF.

CDR3 sequence: CASSPRDNEKLFF. DNA for the CDR3: TGTGCCAGCTCACCCCGGGATAATGAAAAACTGTTTTTT. V is TRBV18 and J is TRBJ1-4, with no clear D. Trimming cost V 3 bases and J 4 bases, with 6 bases left between them. CDR3 length equals 13 residues. Per the germline V gene, CDR1 is KGHSH and CDR2 is LQKENI. Full variable domain (remainder filled in from reference TRBV18 and TRBJ1-4): NAGVMQNPRHLVRRRGQEARLRCSPMKGHSHVYWYRQLPEEGLKFMVYLQKENIIDESGMPKERFSAEFPKEGPSILRIQQVVRGDSAAYFCASSPRDNEKLFFGSGTQLSVL.

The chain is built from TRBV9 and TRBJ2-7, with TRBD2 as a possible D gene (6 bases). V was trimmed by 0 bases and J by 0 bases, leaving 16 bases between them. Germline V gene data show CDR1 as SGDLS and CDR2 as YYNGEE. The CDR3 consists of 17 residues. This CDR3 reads CASSVGRAELSSYEQYF. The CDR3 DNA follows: TGTGCCAGCAGCGTAGGGAGGGCAGAACTCAGCTCCTACGAGCAGTACTTC.

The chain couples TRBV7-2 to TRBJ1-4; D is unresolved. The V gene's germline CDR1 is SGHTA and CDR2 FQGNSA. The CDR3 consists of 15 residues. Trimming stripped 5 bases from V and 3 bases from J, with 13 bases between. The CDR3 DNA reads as TGTGCCAGCAGCCGCCAAGGAGGACCTAATGAAAAACTGTTTTTT. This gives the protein CASSRQGGPNEKLFF.

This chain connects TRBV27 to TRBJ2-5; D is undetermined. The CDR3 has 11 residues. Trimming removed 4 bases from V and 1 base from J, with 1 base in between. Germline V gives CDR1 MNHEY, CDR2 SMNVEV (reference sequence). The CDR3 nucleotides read TGTGCCAGCAGTTCCCAAGAGACCCAGTACTTC. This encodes CASSSQETQYF.

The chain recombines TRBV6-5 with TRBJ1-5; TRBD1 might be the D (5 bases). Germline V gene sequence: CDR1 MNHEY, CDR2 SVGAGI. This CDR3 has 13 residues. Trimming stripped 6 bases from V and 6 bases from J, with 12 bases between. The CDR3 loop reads CASRQGRVQPQHF. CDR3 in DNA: TGTGCCAGCAGGCAGGGTCGTGTTCAGCCCCAGCATTTT.

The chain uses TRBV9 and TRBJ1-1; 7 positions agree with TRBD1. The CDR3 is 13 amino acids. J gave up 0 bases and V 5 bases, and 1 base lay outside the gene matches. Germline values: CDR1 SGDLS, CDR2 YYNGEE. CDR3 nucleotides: TGTGCCAGCAGGGGACAGATGAACACTGAAGCTTTCTTT. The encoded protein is CASRGQMNTEAFF.

The CDR3 sequence: CASSGLIAADTQYF. The CDR3 nucleotides are TGTGCCAGCAGTGGGTTGATCGCGGCAGATACGCAGTATTTT. The chain carries TRBV25-1 and TRBJ2-3, with D unclear. Germline CDR1 is MGHDK and CDR2 is SYGVNS. The ends were cut back, 4 bases at V and 4 bases at J, with 12 bases in the middle. This CDR3 region has 14 residues.

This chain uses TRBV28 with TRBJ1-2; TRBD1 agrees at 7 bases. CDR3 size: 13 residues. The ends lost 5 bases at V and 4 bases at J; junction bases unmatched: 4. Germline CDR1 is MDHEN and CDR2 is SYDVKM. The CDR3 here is CASSPGTVYGYTF. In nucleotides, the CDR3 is TGTGCCAGCAGTCCAGGGACAGTCTATGGCTACACCTTC.

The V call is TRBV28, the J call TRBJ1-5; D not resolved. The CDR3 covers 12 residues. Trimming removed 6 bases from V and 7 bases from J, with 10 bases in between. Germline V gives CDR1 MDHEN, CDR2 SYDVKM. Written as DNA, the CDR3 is TGTGCCAGCAGGAGTTTGGGGCAGCCCCAGCATTTT. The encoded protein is CASRSLGQPQHF. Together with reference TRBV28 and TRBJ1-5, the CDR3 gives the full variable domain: DVKVTQSSRYLVKRTGEKVFLECVQDMDHENMFWYRQDPGLGLRLIYFSYDVKMKEKGDIPEGYSVSREKKERFSLILESASTNQTSMYLCASRSLGQPQHFGDGTRLSIL.

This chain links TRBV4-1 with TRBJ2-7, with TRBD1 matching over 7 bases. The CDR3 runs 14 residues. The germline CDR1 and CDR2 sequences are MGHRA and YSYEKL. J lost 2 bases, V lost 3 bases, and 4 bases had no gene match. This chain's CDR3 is CASSQDTGAYEQYF. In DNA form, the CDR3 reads TGCGCCAGCAGCCAGGACACAGGGGCCTACGAGCAGTACTTC.

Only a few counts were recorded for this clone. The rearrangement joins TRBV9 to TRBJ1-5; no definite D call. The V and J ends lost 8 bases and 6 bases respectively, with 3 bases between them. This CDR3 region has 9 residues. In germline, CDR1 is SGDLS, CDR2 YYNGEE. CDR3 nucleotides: TGTGCCAGGTGTCAGCCCCAGCATTTT. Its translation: CARCQPQHF. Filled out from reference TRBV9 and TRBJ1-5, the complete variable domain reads DSGVTQTPKHLITATGQRVTLRCSPRSGDLSVYWYQQSLDQGLQFLIQYYNGEERAKGNILERFSAQQFPDLHSELNLSSLELGDSALYFCARCQPQHFGDGTRLSIL.

The DNA for the CDR3 is TGCGCCAGCAGCCAATCAGGACAGGGCAATCAGCCCCAGCATTTT. It codes for CASSQSGQGNQPQHF. The chain uses TRBV4-1 and TRBJ1-5, with 7 bases fitting TRBD1. There are 15 residues in the CDR3. Germline CDR1 MGHRA, CDR2 YSYEKL. Germline trimming cut 2 bases from V and 2 bases from J; bases unmatched to any gene: 3.

This chain's CDR3 is CAWSVSDNQPQHF. CDR3 sequence (DNA): TGTGCCTGGAGTGTATCCGACAATCAGCCCCAGCATTTT. The genes are TRBV30 and TRBJ1-5; D is uncertain. V shed 0 bases and J shed 3 bases, with 6 bases lying between them. The CDR3 covers 13 residues. Germline V gene sequence: CDR1 GTSNPN, CDR2 SVGIG (reference sequence). Together with reference TRBV30 and TRBJ1-5, the CDR3 gives the full variable domain: SQTIHQWPATLVQPVGSPLSLECTVEGTSNPNLYWYRQAAGRGLQLLFYSVGIGQISSEVPQNLSASRPQDRQFILSSKKLLLSDSGFYLCAWSVSDNQPQHFGDGTRLSIL.

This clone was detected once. CDR3 in DNA: TGTGCCACCAGCAGCGGACAGGTAGAACGGGGGGGTCAAGAGACCCAGTACTTC. This codes for CATSSGQVERGGQETQYF. V and J are TRBV15 and TRBJ2-5; maybe TRBD2 (8 bases). Trimming shortened V by 3 bases and J by 2 bases, and 22 bases separated the two germline ends. The length of the CDR3 is 18 residues. The V gene's germline CDR1 is LNHNV and CDR2 YYDKDF (reference sequence).

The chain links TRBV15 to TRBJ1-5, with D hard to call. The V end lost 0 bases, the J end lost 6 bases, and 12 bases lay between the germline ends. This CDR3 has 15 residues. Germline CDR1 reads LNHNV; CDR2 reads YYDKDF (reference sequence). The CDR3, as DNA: TGTGCCACCAGCAGAGATAGCGGGGTCCCTCAGCCCCAGCATTTT. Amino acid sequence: CATSRDSGVPQPQHF.

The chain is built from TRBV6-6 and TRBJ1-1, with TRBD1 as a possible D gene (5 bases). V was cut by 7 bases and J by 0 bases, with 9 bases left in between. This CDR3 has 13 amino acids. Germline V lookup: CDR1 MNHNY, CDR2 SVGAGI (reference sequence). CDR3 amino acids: CASIPGMNTEAFF. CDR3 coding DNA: TGTGCCAGCATCCCAGGGATGAACACTGAAGCTTTCTTT.

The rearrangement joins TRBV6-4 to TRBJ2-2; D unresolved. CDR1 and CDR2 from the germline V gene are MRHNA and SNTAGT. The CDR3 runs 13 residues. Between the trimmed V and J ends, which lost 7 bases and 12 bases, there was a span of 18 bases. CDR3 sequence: CASITTSTRQLFF. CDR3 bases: TGTGCCAGCATCACGACCTCCACGCGGCAGCTGTTTTTT.

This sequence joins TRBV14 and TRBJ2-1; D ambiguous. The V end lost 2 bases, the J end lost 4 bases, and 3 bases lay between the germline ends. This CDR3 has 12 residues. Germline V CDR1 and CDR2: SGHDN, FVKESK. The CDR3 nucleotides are TGTGCCAGCAGCCAACAATACAATGAGCAGTTCTTC. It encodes CASSQQYNEQFF.

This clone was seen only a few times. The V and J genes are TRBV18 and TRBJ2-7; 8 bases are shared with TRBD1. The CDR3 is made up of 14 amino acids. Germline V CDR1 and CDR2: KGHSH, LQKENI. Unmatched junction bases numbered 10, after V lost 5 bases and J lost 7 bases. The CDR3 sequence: CASSGLQGAREQYF. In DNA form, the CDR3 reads TGTGCCAGCTCAGGGTTGCAGGGGGCGCGAGAGCAGTACTTC.

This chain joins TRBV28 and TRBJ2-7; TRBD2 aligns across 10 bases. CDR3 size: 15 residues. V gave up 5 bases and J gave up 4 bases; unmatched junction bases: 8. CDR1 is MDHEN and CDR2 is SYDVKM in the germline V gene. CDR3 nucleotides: TGTGCCAGCAGTCCCCACCGGACTAGCGGATACGAGCAGTACTTC. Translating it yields CASSPHRTSGYEQYF.